The TCR beta chain under discussion was sequenced for a study of T cells in Graves' hyperthyroidism and ophthalmopathy. The CDR3 regions of TCR beta were amplified from RNA transcripts. A first-round RT-PCR of the TCR CDR3 used the HTBI primer set. TCRdb analysed the multiplex PCR reads with MiXCR anew, one entry per CDR3 protein. The table lists hundreds of thousands of distinct CDR3 sequences, 40% to 55% of them singletons, with 6.5% to 9% in the top ten. This TCR was recovered from a woman in her late teens or twenties with Graves' hyperthyroidism. Source material: peripheral blood or thyroid tissue (not recorded which).

This CDR3 reads CASSLATSGKFGGELFF. In nucleotides, the CDR3 is TGTGCCAGCAGCTTAGCCACTAGCGGGAAATTTGGCGGGGAGCTGTTTTTT. The J gene is TRBJ2-2, the V gene TRBV7-6, with TRBD2 matching 10 bases. The V gene end was trimmed by 0 bases and the J gene end by 7 bases; junction bases not matched to a gene: 8. Germline CDR1 is SGHVS and CDR2 is FNYEAQ. This CDR3 spans 17 amino acids. Full variable domain (rest looked up from reference TRBV7-6 and TRBJ2-2): GAGVSQSPRYKVTKRGQDVALRCDPISGHVSLYWYRQALGQGPEFLTYFNYEAQQDKSGLPNDRFSAERPEGSISTLTIQRTEQRDSAMYRCASSLATSGKFGGELFFGEGSRLTVL.